This T cell receptor beta chain was documented in a study of blood T cells in healthy people across ages. Overall study findings and caveats: Per million T cells, TCR beta diversity dropped about linearly as age rose.

Primed by a sample-barcoded 5' primer and a J-beta primer mix, a second PCR proceeded for about 7 to 11 cycles. With 12 random nucleotides, a template-switch adaptor tagged each individual cDNA molecule. TCRdb reprocessed the 5' RACE reads via MiXCR and lists one record per CDR3 protein. The sample contains approximately 1.5 million distinct CDR3 sequences, about 35% of which appear only once. Trimming took 5 bases from V and 3 from J, leaving 17 bases between them. The CDR3 spans 16 residues. This clonotype was detected once. Its antigen remains unknown. The source material was blood. V usage is TRBV12-3 or TRBV12-4 and J usage is TRBJ2-1; perhaps D is TRBD1 or TRBD2 (5 bases each). The source is a woman aged 25 to 45 in good health. The CDR3 is CASSPFGTVRYNEQFF. DNA for the CDR3: TGTGCCAGCAGTCCCTTCGGGACCGTTCGCTACAATGAGCAGTTCTTC.